The count of the clone carrying this TCR beta chain is one. Deletions cut 2 bases from V and 7 bases from J, with 15 bases between. The CDR3 contains 14 residues. Germline V gene data show CDR1 as MNHNS and CDR2 as SASEGT. The data are from a study of blood T cell repertoires in COVID-19. Study context: PBMCs, B-cell-depleted T cells, or T cells provided the cDNA or gDNA that made up the material.

Some clones are missing from TCRdb's copy, which holds only in-frame ones; the method was immunoSEQ multiplex PCR. The data contain 350,000 to 550,000 clones, 80% to 90% of them seen just once; the ten biggest clones take up 4.3%. V is TRBV6-1 and J is TRBJ2-7; perhaps TRBD2 as D (6 bases). Sequencing was carried out using peripheral blood. This sequence originates from a woman aged 25 to 39 with acute or convalescent COVID-19. The CDR3 bases are TGTGCCAGCAGTGAATTACCTACTAGCTATGAGCAGTACTTC. This encodes CASSELPTSYEQYF.